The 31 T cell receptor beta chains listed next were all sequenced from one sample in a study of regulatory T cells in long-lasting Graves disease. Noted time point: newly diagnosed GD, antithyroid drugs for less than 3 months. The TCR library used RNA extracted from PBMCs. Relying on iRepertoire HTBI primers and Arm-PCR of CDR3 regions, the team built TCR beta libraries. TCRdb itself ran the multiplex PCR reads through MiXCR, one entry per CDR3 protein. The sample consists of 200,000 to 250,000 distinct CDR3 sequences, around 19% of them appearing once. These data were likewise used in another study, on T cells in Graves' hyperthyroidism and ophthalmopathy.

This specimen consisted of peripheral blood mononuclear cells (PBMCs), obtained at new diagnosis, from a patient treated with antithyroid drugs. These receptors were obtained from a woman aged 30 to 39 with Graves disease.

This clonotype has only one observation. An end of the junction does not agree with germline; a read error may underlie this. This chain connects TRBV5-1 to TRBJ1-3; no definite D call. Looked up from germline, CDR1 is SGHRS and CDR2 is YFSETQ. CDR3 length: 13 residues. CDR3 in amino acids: CASSLNFRNTVYF. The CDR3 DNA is TGCGCCAGCAGCTTGAACTTCAGAAACACCGTATATTTT.

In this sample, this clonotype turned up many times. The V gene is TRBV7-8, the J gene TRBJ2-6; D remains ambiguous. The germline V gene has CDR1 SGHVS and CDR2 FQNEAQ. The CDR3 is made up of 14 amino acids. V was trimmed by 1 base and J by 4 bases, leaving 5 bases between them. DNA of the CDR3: TGTGCCAGCAGCTTAGAAGCGGGGGCCAACGTCCTGACTTTC. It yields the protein CASSLEAGANVLTF.

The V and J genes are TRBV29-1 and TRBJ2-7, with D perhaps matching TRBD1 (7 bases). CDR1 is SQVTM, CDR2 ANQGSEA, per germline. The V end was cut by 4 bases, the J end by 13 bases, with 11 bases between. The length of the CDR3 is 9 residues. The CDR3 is CSVGQGGYF. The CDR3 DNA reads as TGCAGCGTTGGGCAGGGGGGATACTTC.

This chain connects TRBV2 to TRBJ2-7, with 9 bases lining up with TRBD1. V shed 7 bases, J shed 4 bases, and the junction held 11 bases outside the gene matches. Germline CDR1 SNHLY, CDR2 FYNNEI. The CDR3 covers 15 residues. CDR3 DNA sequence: TGTGCCAGCACCGACGGTGGGACAGGGATTTACGAGCAGTACTTC. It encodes CASTDGGTGIYEQYF. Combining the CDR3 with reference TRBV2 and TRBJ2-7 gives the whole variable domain EPEVTQTPSHQVTQMGQEVILRCVPISNHLYFYWYRQILGQKVEFLVSFYNNEISEKSEIFDDQFSVERPDGSNFTLKIRSTKLEDSAMYFCASTDGGTGIYEQYFGPGTRLTVT.

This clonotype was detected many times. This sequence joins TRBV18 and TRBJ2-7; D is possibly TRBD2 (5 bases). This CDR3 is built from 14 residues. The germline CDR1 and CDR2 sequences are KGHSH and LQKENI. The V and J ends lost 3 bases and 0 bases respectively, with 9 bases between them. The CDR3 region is CASSPRASSYEQYF. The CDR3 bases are TGTGCCAGCTCACCGCGGGCCAGCTCCTACGAGCAGTACTTC.

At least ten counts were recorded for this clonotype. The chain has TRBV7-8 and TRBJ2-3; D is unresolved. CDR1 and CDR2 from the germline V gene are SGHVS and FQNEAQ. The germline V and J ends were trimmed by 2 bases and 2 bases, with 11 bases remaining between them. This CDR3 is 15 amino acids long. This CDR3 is CASSLIQGITDTQYF. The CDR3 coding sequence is TGTGCCAGCAGCTTAATACAAGGAATCACAGATACGCAGTATTTT.

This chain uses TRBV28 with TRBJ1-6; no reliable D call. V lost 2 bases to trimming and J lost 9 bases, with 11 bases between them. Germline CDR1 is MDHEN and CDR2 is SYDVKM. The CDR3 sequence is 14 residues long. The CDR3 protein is CASSLGVGSSPLHF. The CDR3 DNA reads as TGTGCCAGCAGTTTAGGGGTAGGAAGTTCACCCCTCCACTTT. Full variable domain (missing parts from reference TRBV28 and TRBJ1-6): DVKVTQSSRYLVKRTGEKVFLECVQDMDHENMFWYRQDPGLGLRLIYFSYDVKMKEKGDIPEGYSVSREKKERFSLILESASTNQTSMYLCASSLGVGSSPLHFGNGTRLTVT.

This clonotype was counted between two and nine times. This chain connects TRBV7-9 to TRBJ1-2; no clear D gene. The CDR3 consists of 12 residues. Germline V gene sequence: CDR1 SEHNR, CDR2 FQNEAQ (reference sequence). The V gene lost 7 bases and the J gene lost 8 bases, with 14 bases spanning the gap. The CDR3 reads CASTLYGGGYTF. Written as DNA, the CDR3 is TGTGCCAGCACATTGTATGGAGGGGGCTACACCTTC.

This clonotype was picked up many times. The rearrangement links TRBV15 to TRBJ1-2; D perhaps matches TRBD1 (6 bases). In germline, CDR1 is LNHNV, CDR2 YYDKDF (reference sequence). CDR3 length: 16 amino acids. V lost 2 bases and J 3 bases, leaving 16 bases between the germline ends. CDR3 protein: CATSRPWTEVYYGYTF. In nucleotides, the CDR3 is TGTGCCACCAGCAGACCCTGGACAGAAGTTTACTATGGCTACACCTTC.

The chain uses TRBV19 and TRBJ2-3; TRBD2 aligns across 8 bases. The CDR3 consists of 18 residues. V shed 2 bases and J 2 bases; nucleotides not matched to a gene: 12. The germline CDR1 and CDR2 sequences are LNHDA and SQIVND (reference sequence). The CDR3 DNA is TGTGCCAGTAGTATATCCAGCGGGGGCCTACAGAACACAGATACGCAGTATTTT. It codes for CASSISSGGLQNTDTQYF.

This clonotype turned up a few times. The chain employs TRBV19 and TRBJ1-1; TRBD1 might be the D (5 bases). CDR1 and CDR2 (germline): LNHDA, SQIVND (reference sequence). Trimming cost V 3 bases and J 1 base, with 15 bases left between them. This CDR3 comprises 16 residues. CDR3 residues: CASSMGIGVRNTEAFF. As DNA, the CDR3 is TGTGCCAGTAGTATGGGGATAGGGGTCCGGAACACTGAAGCTTTCTTT.

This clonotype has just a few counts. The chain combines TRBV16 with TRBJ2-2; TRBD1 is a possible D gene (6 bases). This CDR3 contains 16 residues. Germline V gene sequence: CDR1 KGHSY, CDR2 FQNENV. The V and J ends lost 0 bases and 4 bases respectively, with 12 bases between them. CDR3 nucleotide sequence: TGTGCCAGCAGCCAATCGATTCAGGGGCTCACCGGGGAGCTGTTTTTT. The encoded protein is CASSQSIQGLTGELFF.

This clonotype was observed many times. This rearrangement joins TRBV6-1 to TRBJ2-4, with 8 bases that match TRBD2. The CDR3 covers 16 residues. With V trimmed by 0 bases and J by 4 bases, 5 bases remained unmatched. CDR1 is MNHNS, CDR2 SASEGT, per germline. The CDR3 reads CASSEALAGLKNIQYF. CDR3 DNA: TGTGCCAGCAGTGAAGCTTTAGCGGGACTGAAAAACATTCAGTACTTC.

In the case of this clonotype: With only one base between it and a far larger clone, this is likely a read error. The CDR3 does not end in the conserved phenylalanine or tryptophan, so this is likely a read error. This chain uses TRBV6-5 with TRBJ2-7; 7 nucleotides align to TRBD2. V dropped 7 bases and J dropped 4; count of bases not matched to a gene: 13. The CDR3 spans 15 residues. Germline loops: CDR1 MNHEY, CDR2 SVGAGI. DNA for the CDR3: TGTGCCAGCAAGGATCGGGCTAGCGGTATTTACGAGCAGTACCTC. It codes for CASKDRASGIYEQYL.

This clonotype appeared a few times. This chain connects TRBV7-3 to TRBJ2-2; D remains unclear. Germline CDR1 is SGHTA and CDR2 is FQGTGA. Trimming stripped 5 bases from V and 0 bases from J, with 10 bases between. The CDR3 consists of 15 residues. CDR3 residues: CASSPQGPNTGELFF. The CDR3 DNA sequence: TGTGCCAGCAGCCCCCAAGGTCCGAACACCGGGGAGCTGTTTTTT.

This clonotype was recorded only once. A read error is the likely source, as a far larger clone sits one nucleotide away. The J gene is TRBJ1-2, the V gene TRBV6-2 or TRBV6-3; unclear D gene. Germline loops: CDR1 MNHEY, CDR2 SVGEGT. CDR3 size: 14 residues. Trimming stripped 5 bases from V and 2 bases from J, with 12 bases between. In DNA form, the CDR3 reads TGTGCCAGCAGTGAGGACGGCGGAAACTATGGCTACACCTTC. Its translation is CASSEDGGNYGYTF.

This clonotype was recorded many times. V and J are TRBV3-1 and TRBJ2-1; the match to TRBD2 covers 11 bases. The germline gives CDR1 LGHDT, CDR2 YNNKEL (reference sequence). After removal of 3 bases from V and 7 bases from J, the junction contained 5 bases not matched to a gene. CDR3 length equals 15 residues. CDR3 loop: CASSHTSGRVNEQFF. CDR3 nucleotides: TGTGCCAGCAGCCATACTAGCGGGAGAGTGAATGAGCAGTTCTTC.

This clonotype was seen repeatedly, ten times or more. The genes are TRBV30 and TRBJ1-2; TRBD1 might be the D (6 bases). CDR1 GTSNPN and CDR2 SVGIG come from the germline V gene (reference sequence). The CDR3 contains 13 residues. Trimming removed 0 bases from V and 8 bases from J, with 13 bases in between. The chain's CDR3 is CAWSVSGAGGYTF. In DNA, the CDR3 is TGTGCCTGGAGTGTCTCAGGGGCAGGAGGCTACACCTTC.

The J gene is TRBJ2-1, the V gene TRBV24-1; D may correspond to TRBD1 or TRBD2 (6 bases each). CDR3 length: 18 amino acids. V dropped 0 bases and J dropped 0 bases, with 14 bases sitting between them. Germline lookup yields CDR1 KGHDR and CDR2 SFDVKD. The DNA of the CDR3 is TGTGCCACCAGTGATTTGTTGGGGGGCCCCGGCTCCTACAATGAGCAGTTCTTC. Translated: CATSDLLGGPGSYNEQFF.

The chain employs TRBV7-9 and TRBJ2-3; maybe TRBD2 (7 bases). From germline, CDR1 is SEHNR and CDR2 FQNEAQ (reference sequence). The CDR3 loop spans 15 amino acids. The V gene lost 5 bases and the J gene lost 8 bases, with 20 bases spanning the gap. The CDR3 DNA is TGTGCCAGCAGCCATGGGGGCGGGAGAATGTTTACGCAGTATTTT. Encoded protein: CASSHGGGRMFTQYF.

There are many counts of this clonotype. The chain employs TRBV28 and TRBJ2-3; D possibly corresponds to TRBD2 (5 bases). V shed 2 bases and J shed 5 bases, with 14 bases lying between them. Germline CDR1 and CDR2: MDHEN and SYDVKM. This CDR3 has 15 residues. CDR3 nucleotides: TGTGCCAGCAGTTTAAGTGTGAGTGGAGGAGATACGCAGTATTTT. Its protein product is CASSLSVSGGDTQYF.

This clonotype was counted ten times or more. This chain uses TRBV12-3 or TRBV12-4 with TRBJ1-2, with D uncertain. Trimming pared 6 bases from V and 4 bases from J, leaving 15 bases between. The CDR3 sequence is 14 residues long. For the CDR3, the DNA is TGTGCCAGCAGCCGCTGGGCTGGTTCCTATGGCTACACCTTC. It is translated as CASSRWAGSYGYTF.

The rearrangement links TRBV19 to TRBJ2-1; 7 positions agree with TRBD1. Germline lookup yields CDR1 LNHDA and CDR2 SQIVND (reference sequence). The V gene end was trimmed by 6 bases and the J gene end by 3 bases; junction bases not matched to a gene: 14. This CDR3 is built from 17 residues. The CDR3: CASRYQGVRNSYNEQFF. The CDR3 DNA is TGTGCCAGTAGGTACCAGGGGGTCAGAAATAGCTACAATGAGCAGTTCTTC.

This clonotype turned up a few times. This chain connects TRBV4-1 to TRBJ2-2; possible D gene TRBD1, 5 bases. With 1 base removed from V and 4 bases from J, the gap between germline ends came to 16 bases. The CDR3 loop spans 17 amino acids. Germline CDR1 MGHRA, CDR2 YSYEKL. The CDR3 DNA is TGCGCCAGCAGCCAAGTCCTCCGACAGCCGCGCACCGGGGAGCTGTTTTTT. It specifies CASSQVLRQPRTGELFF.

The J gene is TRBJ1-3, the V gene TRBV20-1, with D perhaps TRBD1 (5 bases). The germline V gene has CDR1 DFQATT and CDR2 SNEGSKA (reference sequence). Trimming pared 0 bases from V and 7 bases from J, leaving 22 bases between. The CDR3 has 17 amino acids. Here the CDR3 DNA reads TGCAGTGCTAGAGACGGTGGAAAACTGGGGCTTGGTAACACCATATATTTT. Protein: CSARDGGKLGLGNTIYF.

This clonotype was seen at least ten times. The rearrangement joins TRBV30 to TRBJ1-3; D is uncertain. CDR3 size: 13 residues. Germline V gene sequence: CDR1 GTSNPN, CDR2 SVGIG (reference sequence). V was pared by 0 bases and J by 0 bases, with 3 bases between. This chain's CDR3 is CAWSVHSGNTIYF. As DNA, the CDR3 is TGTGCCTGGAGTGTGCACTCTGGAAACACCATATATTTT.

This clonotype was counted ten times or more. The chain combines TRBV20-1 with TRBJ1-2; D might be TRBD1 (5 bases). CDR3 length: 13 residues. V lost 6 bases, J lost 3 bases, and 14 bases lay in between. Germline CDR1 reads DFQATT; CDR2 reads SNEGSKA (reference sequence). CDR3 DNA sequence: TGCAGTGCCACCCGGGGCGGGGACTATGGCTACACCTTC. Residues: CSATRGGDYGYTF.

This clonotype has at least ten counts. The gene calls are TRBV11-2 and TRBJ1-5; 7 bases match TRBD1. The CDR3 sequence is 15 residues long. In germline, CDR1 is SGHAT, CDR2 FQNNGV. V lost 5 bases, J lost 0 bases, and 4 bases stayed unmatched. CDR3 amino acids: CASSRDRNSNQPQHF. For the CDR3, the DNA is TGTGCCAGCAGCAGGGACAGAAATAGCAATCAGCCCCAGCATTTT. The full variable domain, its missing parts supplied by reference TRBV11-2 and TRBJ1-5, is EAGVAQSPRYKIIEKRQSVAFWCNPISGHATLYWYQQILGQGPKLLIQFQNNGVVDDSQLPKDRFSAERLKGVDSTLKIQPAKLEDSAVYLCASSRDRNSNQPQHFGDGTRLSIL.

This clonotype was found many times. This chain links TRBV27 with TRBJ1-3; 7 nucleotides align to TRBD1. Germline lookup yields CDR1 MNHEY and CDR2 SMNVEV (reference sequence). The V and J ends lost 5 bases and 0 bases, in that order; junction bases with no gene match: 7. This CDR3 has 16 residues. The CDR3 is CASSRNRGYSGNTIYF. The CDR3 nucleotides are TGTGCCAGCAGTAGAAACAGGGGTTACTCTGGAAACACCATATATTTT.

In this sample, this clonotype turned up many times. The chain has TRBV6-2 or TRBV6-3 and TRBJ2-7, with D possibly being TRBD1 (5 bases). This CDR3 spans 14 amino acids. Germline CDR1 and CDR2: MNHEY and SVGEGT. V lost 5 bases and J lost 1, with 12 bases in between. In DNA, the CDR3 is TGTGCCAGCAGTCTAACCGGACAATCCTACGAGCAGTACTTC. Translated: CASSLTGQSYEQYF.

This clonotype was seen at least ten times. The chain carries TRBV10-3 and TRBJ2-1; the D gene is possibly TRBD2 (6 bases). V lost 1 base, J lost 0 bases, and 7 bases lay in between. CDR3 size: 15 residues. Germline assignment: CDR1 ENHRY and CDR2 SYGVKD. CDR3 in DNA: TGTGCCATCAGTGAGTTAGCGGACTCCTACAATGAGCAGTTCTTC. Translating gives CAISELADSYNEQFF.